Listed here are 24 T cell receptor beta chains from one sample, sequenced in a study of T cell clones after liver transplantation. Generated by immunoSEQ multiplex PCR, the TCRdb table keeps only in-frame clones and is missing some. The sample carries approximately 68,000 clones, 75% to 90% recorded once. Sequencing was performed on CD4+ T cells from blood, taken before liver transplant. The source is a human donor who received a liver transplant.

A few counts support this clone. The rearrangement uses TRBV6-5 and TRBJ1-4, with D possibly TRBD1 on 5 matching bases. Trimming stripped 6 bases from V and 6 bases from J, with 17 bases between. This CDR3 is built from 15 residues. CDR1 and CDR2 (germline): MNHEY, SVGAGI. The CDR3 reads CASRLSGALHEKLFF. DNA of the CDR3: TGTGCCAGCAGATTATCCGGGGCCCTGCATGAAAAACTGTTTTTT.

The rearrangement joins TRBV7-9 to TRBJ1-2, with TRBD1 matching 9 bases. In germline, CDR1 is SEHNR, CDR2 FQNEAQ (reference sequence). The CDR3 sequence is 15 residues long. Germline trimming cut 1 base from V and 4 bases from J; bases unmatched to any gene: 4. The CDR3 spells CASSLGDRASYGYTF. The CDR3 DNA is TGTGCCAGCAGCTTAGGGGACAGGGCTAGCTATGGCTACACCTTC.

This chain joins TRBV7-2 and TRBJ2-7, with D possibly TRBD2 on 5 matching bases. There are 13 residues in the CDR3. Deletions cut 1 base from V and 6 bases from J, with 10 bases between. Per the germline V gene, CDR1 is SGHTA and CDR2 is FQGNSA. CDR3 protein: CASSLGGPREQYF. The CDR3 DNA reads as TGTGCCAGCAGCTTAGGAGGGCCTCGCGAGCAGTACTTC.

This clone has more than one count but fewer than ten. The sample contains more than one DNA sequence encoding this CDR3. The CDR3 here is CSVVGHYEQYF. CDR3 bases: TGCAGCGTTGTGGGTCACTACGAGCAGTACTTC. This chain joins TRBV29-1 and TRBJ2-7; D unresolved. Between the trimmed V and J ends, which lost 4 bases and 3 bases, there was a span of 7 bases. Germline V gene lookup returns CDR1 SQVTM and CDR2 ANQGSEA. This CDR3 has 11 amino acids.

The chain carries TRBV5-6 and TRBJ1-1, with a possible D match to TRBD1 (6 bases). CDR3 length: 13 residues. Germline V gives CDR1 SGHDT, CDR2 YYEEEE. Between the trimmed V and J ends, which lost 4 bases and 5 bases, there was a span of 12 bases. The CDR3 reads CASSRRGGTEAFF. Here the CDR3 DNA reads TGTGCCAGCAGCCGCAGGGGAGGAACTGAAGCTTTCTTT.

The J gene is TRBJ2-7, the V gene TRBV5-1; D gene uncertain. V lost 2 bases to trimming and J lost 5 bases, with 14 bases between them. Germline CDR1 is SGHRS and CDR2 is YFSETQ. The CDR3 is made up of 14 amino acids. The CDR3 sequence is CASSLARPGHEQYF. Here the CDR3 DNA reads TGCGCCAGCAGCTTAGCTAGACCAGGCCACGAGCAGTACTTC. Together with reference TRBV5-1 and TRBJ2-7, the CDR3 gives the full variable domain: KAGVTQTPRYLIKTRGQQVTLSCSPISGHRSVSWYQQTPGQGLQFLFEYFSETQRNKGNFPGRFSGRQFSNSRSEMNVSTLELGDSALYLCASSLARPGHEQYFGPGTRLTVT.

This chain connects TRBV28 to TRBJ1-2, with D possibly matching TRBD1 (6 bases). The CDR3 loop spans 15 amino acids. V lost 4 bases and J 4 bases, leaving 16 bases between the germline ends. Germline V CDR1 and CDR2: MDHEN, SYDVKM. The chain's CDR3 is CASSYQGPRGYGYTF. DNA of the CDR3: TGTGCCAGCAGTTACCAGGGGCCGAGAGGCTATGGCTACACCTTC.

This chain uses TRBV18 with TRBJ1-1; 9 nucleotides match TRBD1. The germline V gene has CDR1 KGHSH and CDR2 LQKENI. The V segment lost 4 bases and the J segment 3 bases; nucleotides outside the gene matches: 9. The CDR3 sequence is 16 residues long. CDR3 bases: TGTGCCAGCTCACGGGGGACAGGGACCCTTCACACTGAAGCTTTCTTT. This gives the protein CASSRGTGTLHTEAFF.

This rearrangement joins TRBV5-6 to TRBJ1-1, with TRBD1 matching 7 bases. The CDR3 is 16 residues long. Trimming removed 4 bases from V and 1 base from J; junction bases left unmatched: 10. Germline assignment: CDR1 SGHDT and CDR2 YYEEEE. CDR3 loop: CASSISPRGWNTEAFF. CDR3 in DNA: TGTGCCAGCAGCATATCCCCCAGGGGGTGGAACACTGAAGCTTTCTTT.

J is TRBJ2-1 and V is TRBV5-1; 11 bases match TRBD2. The CDR3 has 15 residues. Germline V gives CDR1 SGHRS, CDR2 YFSETQ. The trim removed 4 bases at V and 5 bases at J, leaving 5 bases unmatched. CDR3 amino acids: CASSLLAGENNEQFF. The CDR3 bases are TGCGCCAGCAGCCTACTAGCGGGAGAGAACAATGAGCAGTTCTTC.

V usage is TRBV18 and J usage is TRBJ1-2; perhaps TRBD1 as D (6 bases). The germline V gene has CDR1 KGHSH and CDR2 LQKENI. CDR3 length equals 17 residues. V lost 4 bases, J lost 1 base, and 19 bases lay in between. This CDR3 reads CASSLRTGQRVNYGYTF. CDR3 DNA sequence: TGTGCCAGCTCACTGCGAACCGGACAGAGGGTTAACTATGGCTACACCTTC.

This chain's CDR3 is CASQNGLAGGSTYNEQFF. CDR3 coding DNA: TGTGCCTCCCAGAACGGGCTAGCGGGAGGGTCGACCTACAATGAGCAGTTCTTC. This rearrangement joins TRBV2 to TRBJ2-1; TRBD2 agrees at 12 bases. Looked up from germline, CDR1 is SNHLY and CDR2 is FYNNEI. This CDR3 comprises 18 residues. The J segment lost 2 bases and the V segment lost 11 bases, leaving 16 bases of the junction unmatched. The entire variable domain, with the rest obtained from reference TRBV2 and TRBJ2-1, is as follows: EPEVTQTPSHQVTQMGQEVILRCVPISNHLYFYWYRQILGQKVEFLVSFYNNEISEKSEIFDDQFSVERPDGSNFTLKIRSTKLEDSAMYFCASQNGLAGGSTYNEQFFGPGTRLTVL.

There are a few counts of this clone. V is TRBV9 and J is TRBJ2-3, with 8 bases aligning to TRBD2. This CDR3 spans 16 amino acids. After removal of 4 bases from V and 0 bases from J, the junction contained 7 bases not matched to a gene. Germline V gene sequence: CDR1 SGDLS, CDR2 YYNGEE. CDR3 nucleotide sequence: TGTGCCAGCAGCCCTTTTTCTAGCGGGAGCACAGATACGCAGTATTTT. Protein sequence: CASSPFSSGSTDTQYF.

The chain employs TRBV27 and TRBJ2-5; 7 positions match TRBD2. CDR3 length equals 16 residues. The J segment lost 3 bases and the V segment lost 5 bases, leaving 12 bases of the junction unmatched. Germline V lookup: CDR1 MNHEY, CDR2 SMNVEV (reference sequence). CDR3 loop: CASSRFARGGEETQYF. CDR3 bases: TGTGCCAGCAGTCGGTTTGCGCGGGGAGGGGAAGAGACCCAGTACTTC.

The V gene is TRBV5-1, the J gene TRBJ2-1; 10 bases match TRBD2. The germline gives CDR1 SGHRS, CDR2 YFSETQ. V was clipped by 2 bases and J by 0 bases; unmatched bases: 14. The length of the CDR3 is 20 residues. As DNA, the CDR3 is TGCGCCAGCAGCTTACGTGGAGGGAGGACTAGCGGTTACTCCTACAATGAGCAGTTCTTC. Its protein product is CASSLRGGRTSGYSYNEQFF.

This clone has only one observation. V is TRBV25-1 and J is TRBJ2-5; D is uncertain. The CDR3 length is 14 residues. The germline gives CDR1 MGHDK, CDR2 SYGVNS. V was shortened by 4 bases and J by 5 bases, with 14 bases between the two germline ends. CDR3 amino acids: CASSASISRETQYF. The DNA for the CDR3 is TGTGCCAGCAGTGCCTCCATCTCCCGGGAGACCCAGTACTTC.

This clone occurred a few times. This chain connects TRBV12-5 to TRBJ2-3, with D unclear. V gave up 4 bases and J gave up 2 bases, with 1 base separating them. This CDR3 has 11 residues. In germline, CDR1 is LGHNT, CDR2 FRNRAP. The CDR3 reads CASGSTDTQYF. The DNA of the CDR3 is TGTGCTAGTGGTTCCACAGATACGCAGTATTTT.

This chain links TRBV9 with TRBJ2-2, with D unresolved. Germline V lookup: CDR1 SGDLS, CDR2 YYNGEE. The CDR3 runs 12 residues. Trimming removed 0 bases at V and 5 bases at J, with 2 bases between. The CDR3 here is CASSVDTGELFF. For the CDR3, the DNA is TGTGCCAGCAGCGTAGATACCGGGGAGCTGTTTTTT.

The chain combines TRBV18 with TRBJ1-1; TRBD1 agrees at 9 bases. V lost 8 bases and J lost 1; bases outside the gene matches: 2. This CDR3 has 13 residues. Germline lookup yields CDR1 KGHSH and CDR2 LQKENI. The CDR3 protein is CASRQGGNTEAFF. The CDR3 DNA follows: TGTGCCAGCAGACAGGGGGGGAACACTGAAGCTTTCTTT.

This chain connects TRBV28 to TRBJ1-2; unclear D gene. The CDR3 has 15 amino acids. The ends were cut back, 6 bases at V and 2 bases at J, with 16 bases in the middle. Germline V gene data show CDR1 as MDHEN and CDR2 as SYDVKM. For the CDR3, the DNA is TGTGCCAGCAGGGTCCGGGTGCCACTCAACTATGGCTACACCTTC. It yields the protein CASRVRVPLNYGYTF.

This clone was found a few times. The CDR3: CASSSEHRGNYGYTF. For the CDR3, the DNA is TGTGCCAGCAGCTCGGAACACAGGGGAAACTATGGCTACACCTTC. This rearrangement joins TRBV2 to TRBJ1-2; 7 bases fit TRBD1. The CDR3 covers 15 residues. J gave up 2 bases and V 6 bases, and 9 bases lay outside the gene matches. The germline CDR1 and CDR2 sequences are SNHLY and FYNNEI. The variable domain in full, completed from reference TRBV2 and TRBJ1-2, reads EPEVTQTPSHQVTQMGQEVILRCVPISNHLYFYWYRQILGQKVEFLVSFYNNEISEKSEIFDDQFSVERPDGSNFTLKIRSTKLEDSAMYFCASSSEHRGNYGYTFGSGTRLTVV.

This clone turned up a few times. The chain carries TRBV27 and TRBJ1-5; 9 bases agree with TRBD1. V lost 2 bases to trimming and J lost 7 bases; unmatched junction nucleotides: 6. In germline, CDR1 is MNHEY, CDR2 SMNVEV (reference sequence). This CDR3 comprises 15 residues. The CDR3 coding sequence is TGTGCCAGCAGTTTAGTGGGACAGGGACGACAGCCCCAGCATTTT. It translates to CASSLVGQGRQPQHF.

This clone was seen at least ten times. The chain couples TRBV11-1 to TRBJ2-2, with TRBD1 as a possible D gene (5 bases). Germline CDR1 reads SGHAT; CDR2 reads FQDESV (reference sequence). The V end was cut by 2 bases, the J end by 7 bases, with 5 bases between. The CDR3 has 12 residues. The CDR3 region is CASSLRGGELFF. The CDR3 DNA sequence: TGTGCCAGCAGCTTAAGGGGCGGGGAGCTGTTTTTT.

This clone showed up just once. V gene TRBV27 combines with J gene TRBJ2-2, with D hard to call. Trimming stripped 4 bases from V and 5 bases from J, with 8 bases between. The CDR3 has 13 amino acids. The germline V gene has CDR1 MNHEY and CDR2 SMNVEV (reference sequence). The CDR3, as DNA: TGTGCCAGCAGTTCGAGTAGTACCGGGGAGCTGTTTTTT. It yields the protein CASSSSSTGELFF.